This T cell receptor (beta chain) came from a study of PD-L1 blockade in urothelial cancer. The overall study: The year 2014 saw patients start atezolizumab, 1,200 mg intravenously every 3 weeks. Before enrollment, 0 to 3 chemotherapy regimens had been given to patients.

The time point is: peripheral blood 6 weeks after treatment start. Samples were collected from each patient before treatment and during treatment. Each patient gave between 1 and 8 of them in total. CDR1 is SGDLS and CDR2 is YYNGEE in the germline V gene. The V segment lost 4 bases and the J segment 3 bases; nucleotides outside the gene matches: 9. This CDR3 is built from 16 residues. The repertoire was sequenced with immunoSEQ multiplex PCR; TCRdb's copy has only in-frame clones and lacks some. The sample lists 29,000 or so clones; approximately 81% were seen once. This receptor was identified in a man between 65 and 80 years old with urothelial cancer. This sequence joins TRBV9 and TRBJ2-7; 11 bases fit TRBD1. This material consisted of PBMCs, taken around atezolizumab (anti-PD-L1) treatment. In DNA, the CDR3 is TGTGCCAGCAGCCCTAAATGGGGGACAGGGGGCTACGAGCAGTACTTC. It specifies CASSPKWGTGGYEQYF.